This T cell receptor beta chain was retrieved from a study of blood T cells in healthy people across ages. Study-wide findings and caveats: Researchers judged that diversity estimates from one million T cells fell short of true values. Comparison with aged donors showed that long-lived donors had more naive CD4+ cells and higher diversity. With naive T cell percentage, TCR beta diversity showed a strong correlation.

V lost 4 bases, J lost 2 bases, and 16 bases lay in between. The CDR3 sequence is 16 residues long. Germline CDR1 reads MNHEY; CDR2 reads SVGAGI. This clonotype was seen repeatedly, ten times or more. Its antigen remains unknown. Together with a sample-barcoded 5' primer, a J-beta primer mix was included in a second PCR lasting about 7 to 11 cycles. In TCRdb, the 5' RACE reads were re-called with MiXCR into one record per CDR3 protein. Among around 990,000 distinct CDR3 sequences, roughly two fifths were seen once, and the ten largest hold about 12%. The sequence came from a man younger than 35 in good health. The genes are TRBV6-5 and TRBJ2-3, with D possibly being TRBD2 (5 bases). The specimen was blood. The CDR3 loop reads CASSSSRGENTDTQYF. The CDR3 DNA sequence: TGTGCCAGCAGTTCCAGCCGTGGGGAGAACACAGATACGCAGTATTTT.